Listed below are T cell receptor beta chains from one sample, sequenced in a study of graft-versus-host responses after intestinal transplantation. Their antigens remain unidentified. Produced via immunoSEQ multiplex PCR; TCRdb's table is partial and in-frame only. Of around 31,000 clones listed, about 86% are singletons. Sequencing used unstimulated CD8+ T cells sorted from spleen or lymph node cells, obtained before intestinal transplant. Source of these receptors: a human donor who received an intestinal transplant. The CDR3 runs from the conserved cysteine through the conserved F or W. D genes are given only for firm matches. Size is omitted from some rows. Given values are once, few, many or a class for expanded clones.

clone size: .; D gene: .; J gene: TRBJ1-4; V gene: TRBV15; CDR3 protein: CATSGGVFGKLFF; CDR3 DNA: TGTGCCACCAGCGGGGGGGTCTTCGGAAAACTGTTTTTT
clone size: .; D gene: TRBD2; J gene: TRBJ2-5; V gene: TRBV7-2; CDR3 protein: CASSLEASGRALQETQYF; CDR3 DNA: TGTGCCAGCAGCTTAGAGGCTAGCGGGAGGGCCCTCCAAGAGACCCAGTACTTC
clone size: .; D gene: .; J gene: TRBJ2-7; V gene: TRBV6-5; CDR3 protein: CASSLRDRYYEQYF; CDR3 DNA: TGTGCCAGCAGTTTGCGGGACAGATACTACGAGCAGTACTTC
clone size: .; D gene: TRBD1; J gene: TRBJ2-7; V gene: TRBV7-6; CDR3 protein: CASSLIPPGGPYEQYF; CDR3 DNA: TGTGCCAGCAGCTTAATCCCCCCAGGGGGTCCCTACGAGCAGTACTTC
clone size: .; D gene: .; J gene: TRBJ2-1; V gene: TRBV27; CDR3 protein: CASSSGRGLLANEQFF; CDR3 DNA: TGTGCCAGCAGTTCCGGCAGGGGGCTACTAGCGAATGAGCAGTTCTTC
clone size: .; D gene: .; J gene: TRBJ2-4; V gene: TRBV6-1; CDR3 protein: CASSGTAPLGIQYF; CDR3 DNA: TGTGCCAGCAGTGGGACAGCCCCCCTAGGCATTCAGTACTTC
clone size: .; D gene: TRBD2; J gene: TRBJ2-1; V gene: TRBV19; CDR3 protein: CATINDAGGVGTSGSYNEQFF; CDR3 DNA: TGTGCCACCATCAACGACGCAGGGGGCGTCGGGACTAGCGGGAGTTACAATGAGCAGTTCTTC
clone size: .; D gene: .; J gene: TRBJ2-7; V gene: TRBV19; CDR3 protein: CATGDSPYEQYF; CDR3 DNA: TGTGCCACGGGAGATTCCCCCTACGAGCAGTACTTC
clone size: .; D gene: TRBD1; J gene: TRBJ1-2; V gene: TRBV27; CDR3 protein: CASSIYRGPSNYGYTF; CDR3 DNA: TGTGCCAGCAGTATTTACAGGGGCCCTTCCAACTATGGCTACACCTTC
clone size: .; D gene: TRBD2; J gene: TRBJ2-7; V gene: TRBV27; CDR3 protein: CASSSPVLAGGYEQYF; CDR3 DNA: TGTGCCAGCAGTTCGCCGGTACTAGCGGGAGGGTACGAGCAGTACTTC
clone size: .; D gene: .; J gene: TRBJ1-2; V gene: TRBV10-3; CDR3 protein: CAISEAGQYGYTF; CDR3 DNA: TGTGCCATCAGTGAAGCAGGGCAGTATGGCTACACCTTC
clone size: .; D gene: TRBD1; J gene: TRBJ1-2; V gene: TRBV4-1; CDR3 protein: CASSQDWSGQGSGYTF; CDR3 DNA: TGCGCCAGCAGCCAAGATTGGTCAGGACAGGGATCTGGCTACACCTTC
clone size: .; D gene: TRBD2; J gene: TRBJ2-7; V gene: TRBV27; CDR3 protein: CASSKGTSGSYEQYF; CDR3 DNA: TGTGCCAGCAGCAAAGGGACTAGCGGTTCCTACGAGCAGTACTTC
clone size: medium-sized; D gene: .; J gene: TRBJ2-7; V gene: TRBV4-1; CDR3 protein: CASSQEGQIFDEQYF; CDR3 DNA: TGCGCCAGCAGCCAAGAAGGACAGATTTTCGACGAGCAGTACTTC
clone size: many; D gene: .; J gene: TRBJ1-2; V gene: TRBV15; CDR3 protein: CATSTTGYAYGYTF; CDR3 DNA: TGTGCCACCAGCACCACAGGGTACGCCTATGGCTACACCTTC
clone size: .; D gene: .; J gene: TRBJ2-7; V gene: TRBV7-9; CDR3 protein: CASSSGLDYEQYF; CDR3 DNA: TGTGCCAGCAGCTCGGGACTCGACTACGAGCAGTACTTC
clone size: once; D gene: .; J gene: TRBJ2-3; V gene: TRBV6-1; CDR3 protein: CASDGGTGTDTQYF; CDR3 DNA: TGTGCCAGCGATGGGGGGACGGGCACAGATACGCAGTATTTT
clone size: .; D gene: .; J gene: TRBJ2-7; V gene: TRBV5-1; CDR3 protein: CASSHGGPYEQYF; CDR3 DNA: TGCGCCAGCAGCCACGGCGGCCCCTACGAGCAGTACTTC
clone size: .; D gene: .; J gene: TRBJ1-2; V gene: TRBV4-1; CDR3 protein: CASSQEGWDINYGYTF; CDR3 DNA: TGCGCCAGCAGCCAAGAGGGCTGGGACATTAACTATGGCTACACCTTC
clone size: .; D gene: .; J gene: TRBJ2-3; V gene: TRBV4-1; CDR3 protein: CASSQGRDTQYF; CDR3 DNA: TGCGCCAGCAGCCAAGGGAGGGATACGCAGTATTTT
clone size: .; D gene: TRBD1; J gene: TRBJ1-3; V gene: TRBV13; CDR3 protein: CASSIDRAGNTIYF; CDR3 DNA: TGTGCCAGCAGCATAGACAGGGCTGGAAACACCATATATTTT
clone size: .; D gene: TRBD2; J gene: TRBJ2-3; V gene: TRBV27; CDR3 protein: CASSLSGSGSLDTQYF; CDR3 DNA: TGTGCCAGCAGTTTATCGGGTAGCGGGAGTCTCGATACGCAGTATTTT
clone size: .; D gene: TRBD2; J gene: TRBJ2-1; V gene: TRBV13; CDR3 protein: CASTLGLAGRDGVFF; CDR3 DNA: TGTGCCAGCACCCTCGGGCTAGCGGGACGGGACGGGGTGTTCTTC
clone size: medium-sized; D gene: .; J gene: TRBJ2-2; V gene: TRBV6-1; CDR3 protein: CASSESAGMGTGELFF; CDR3 DNA: TGTGCCAGCAGTGAAAGCGCAGGGATGGGCACCGGGGAGCTGTTTTTT
clone size: .; D gene: TRBD1; J gene: TRBJ1-2; V gene: TRBV5-4; CDR3 protein: CASSLQGAGYGYTF; CDR3 DNA: TGTGCCAGCAGCTTACAGGGGGCAGGCTATGGCTACACCTTC
clone size: .; D gene: TRBD2; J gene: TRBJ2-7; V gene: TRBV27; CDR3 protein: CASSPGLALYEQYF; CDR3 DNA: TGTGCCAGCAGTCCGGGACTAGCTTTATACGAGCAGTACTTC
clone size: .; D gene: TRBD1; J gene: TRBJ1-4; V gene: TRBV25-1; CDR3 protein: CASSQGGEEKLFF; CDR3 DNA: TGTGCCAGCAGTCAGGGGGGTGAAGAAAAACTGTTTTTT
clone size: .; D gene: .; J gene: TRBJ2-3; V gene: TRBV15; CDR3 protein: CATSRGLGADTQYF; CDR3 DNA: TGTGCCACCAGCAGAGGTCTCGGGGCAGATACGCAGTATTTT
clone size: .; D gene: TRBD2; J gene: TRBJ2-7; V gene: TRBV6-4; CDR3 protein: CASSETSGGKEQYF; CDR3 DNA: TGTGCCAGCAGTGAAACTAGCGGGGGTAAAGAGCAGTACTTC
clone size: .; D gene: .; J gene: TRBJ1-6; V gene: TRBV7-2; CDR3 protein: CASSFSTLWGAAYNSPLHF; CDR3 DNA: TGTGCCAGCAGCTTTTCAACCCTGTGGGGAGCAGCCTATAATTCACCCCTCCACTTT
clone size: .; D gene: .; J gene: TRBJ1-2; V gene: TRBV15; CDR3 protein: CATRASYGYTF; CDR3 DNA: TGTGCCACCAGGGCCAGCTATGGCTACACCTTC